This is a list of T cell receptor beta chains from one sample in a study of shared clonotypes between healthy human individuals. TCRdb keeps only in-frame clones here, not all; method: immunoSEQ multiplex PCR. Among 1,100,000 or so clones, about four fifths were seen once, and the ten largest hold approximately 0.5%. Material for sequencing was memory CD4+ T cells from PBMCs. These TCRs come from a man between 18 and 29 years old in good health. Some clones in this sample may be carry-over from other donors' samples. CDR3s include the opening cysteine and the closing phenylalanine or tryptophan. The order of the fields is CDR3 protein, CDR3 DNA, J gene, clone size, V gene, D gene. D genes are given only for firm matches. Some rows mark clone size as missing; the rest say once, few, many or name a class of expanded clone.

CDR3 protein: CTIGARPNTEAFF
CDR3 DNA: TGCACCATAGGTGCCCGGCCGAACACTGAAGCTTTCTTT
J gene: TRBJ1-1
clone size: NA
V gene: TRBV29-1
D gene: NA

CDR3 protein: CASSPYGRLNYGYTF
CDR3 DNA: TGTGCCAGCAGCCCCTACGGGCGCCTTAACTATGGCTACACCTTC
J gene: TRBJ1-2
clone size: NA
V gene: TRBV7-8
D gene: NA

CDR3 protein: CASSQDTGGENQPQHF
CDR3 DNA: TGCGCCAGCAGCCAAGATACAGGAGGAGAAAATCAGCCCCAGCATTTT
J gene: TRBJ1-5
clone size: NA
V gene: TRBV4-1
D gene: NA

CDR3 protein: CASSIDRGDTGELFF
CDR3 DNA: TGTGCCAGCAGCATAGACAGGGGTGACACCGGGGAGCTGTTTTTT
J gene: TRBJ2-2
clone size: NA
V gene: TRBV9
D gene: TRBD1

CDR3 protein: CASIEHPLAGGSGYMNYNEQFF
CDR3 DNA: TGCGCCAGCATCGAACACCCCCTGGCGGGAGGATCCGGGTATATGAATTACAATGAGCAGTTCTTC
J gene: TRBJ2-1
clone size: NA
V gene: TRBV4-1
D gene: TRBD2

CDR3 protein: CASSPGRIRTEAFF
CDR3 DNA: TGTGCCAGCAGCCCCGGCAGGATACGAACTGAAGCTTTCTTT
J gene: TRBJ1-1
clone size: NA
V gene: TRBV28
D gene: NA

CDR3 protein: CASSQDRVIGRAGGNYGYTF
CDR3 DNA: TGCGCCAGCAGCCAAGATAGGGTGATAGGCAGGGCAGGGGGTAACTATGGCTACACCTTC
J gene: TRBJ1-2
clone size: NA
V gene: TRBV4-3
D gene: TRBD1

CDR3 protein: CASSLLPLASGANVLTF
CDR3 DNA: TGTGCCAGCAGCTTACTACCTTTGGCCTCTGGGGCCAACGTCCTGACTTTC
J gene: TRBJ2-6
clone size: NA
V gene: TRBV7-2
D gene: NA

CDR3 protein: CASSTPGGTEAFF
CDR3 DNA: TGCGCCAGCAGCACTCCGGGGGGAACTGAAGCTTTCTTT
J gene: TRBJ1-1
clone size: few
V gene: TRBV5-1
D gene: NA

CDR3 protein: CATSRDLARSYEQYF
CDR3 DNA: TGTGCCACCAGCAGAGATCTAGCGCGCTCCTACGAGCAGTACTTC
J gene: TRBJ2-7
clone size: NA
V gene: TRBV15
D gene: NA

CDR3 protein: CASSLRGETDTQYF
CDR3 DNA: TGTGCCAGCAGTTTGAGGGGAGAGACAGATACGCAGTATTTT
J gene: TRBJ2-3
clone size: NA
V gene: TRBV27
D gene: NA

CDR3 protein: CASRLTGYYGYTF
CDR3 DNA: TGTGCCAGCAGGCTGACAGGCTACTATGGCTACACCTTC
J gene: TRBJ1-2
clone size: NA
V gene: TRBV27
D gene: NA

CDR3 protein: CASSLRSDGFTDTQYF
CDR3 DNA: TGTGCCAGCAGCCTTCGATCGGACGGCTTCACAGATACGCAGTATTTT
J gene: TRBJ2-3
clone size: many
V gene: TRBV7-9
D gene: NA

CDR3 protein: CASSDPTSGLADTQYF
CDR3 DNA: TGTGCCAGCAGCGACCCGACTAGCGGCTTGGCAGATACGCAGTATTTT
J gene: TRBJ2-3
clone size: NA
V gene: TRBV9
D gene: TRBD2

CDR3 protein: CASSISGRTETQYF
CDR3 DNA: TGTGCCAGCAGCATTAGCGGGAGGACGGAGACCCAGTACTTC
J gene: TRBJ2-5
clone size: NA
V gene: TRBV7-2
D gene: TRBD2

CDR3 protein: CASSPRGANTGELFF
CDR3 DNA: TGTGCCAGCAGCCCCCGGGGCGCGAACACCGGGGAGCTGTTTTTT
J gene: TRBJ2-2
clone size: NA
V gene: TRBV6-5
D gene: NA

CDR3 protein: CAISPGTSGRVNEQFF
CDR3 DNA: TGTGCCATCAGCCCCGGGACTAGCGGGAGGGTTAATGAGCAGTTCTTC
J gene: TRBJ2-1
clone size: NA
V gene: TRBV10-3
D gene: TRBD2

CDR3 protein: CASSLPGLAGGSETQYF
CDR3 DNA: TGTGCCAGCAGCCTCCCGGGACTAGCGGGAGGATCAGAGACCCAGTACTTC
J gene: TRBJ2-5
clone size: NA
V gene: TRBV9
D gene: TRBD2

CDR3 protein: CASSLVAVVGNTIYF
CDR3 DNA: TGTGCCAGCAGCTTAGTGGCCGTGGTTGGAAACACCATATATTTT
J gene: TRBJ1-3
clone size: NA
V gene: TRBV7-9
D gene: NA

CDR3 protein: CASGGLGETQYF
CDR3 DNA: TGTGCCAGCGGGGGTCTTGGGGAGACCCAGTACTTC
J gene: TRBJ2-5
clone size: once
V gene: TRBV6-6
D gene: NA

CDR3 protein: CASSSGGASNEQYF
CDR3 DNA: TGCGCCAGCAGCTCGGGGGGCGCGAGCAACGAGCAGTACTTC
J gene: TRBJ2-7
clone size: NA
V gene: TRBV5-1
D gene: NA

CDR3 protein: CASSQTRYEQYF
CDR3 DNA: TGTGCCAGCAGTCAAACGAGGTACGAGCAGTACTTC
J gene: TRBJ2-7
clone size: NA
V gene: TRBV6-1
D gene: NA

CDR3 protein: CASNQPQHF
CDR3 DNA: TGTGCCAGCAACCAGCCCCAGCATTTT
J gene: TRBJ1-5
clone size: NA
V gene: TRBV28
D gene: NA

CDR3 protein: CASSPSPFYNEQFF
CDR3 DNA: TGTGCCAGCAGCCCATCACCCTTTTACAATGAGCAGTTCTTC
J gene: TRBJ2-1
clone size: NA
V gene: TRBV7-2
D gene: NA

CDR3 protein: CASSGDTDTQYF
CDR3 DNA: TGTGCCAGCAGTGGAGACACAGATACGCAGTATTTT
J gene: TRBJ2-3
clone size: NA
V gene: TRBV2
D gene: NA

CDR3 protein: CASRGTGIYEQYF
CDR3 DNA: TGCGCCAGCAGAGGGACAGGGATCTACGAGCAGTACTTC
J gene: TRBJ2-7
clone size: NA
V gene: TRBV5-1
D gene: TRBD1

CDR3 protein: CASASGYNEQFF
CDR3 DNA: TGTGCCAGCGCTAGCGGGTACAATGAGCAGTTCTTC
J gene: TRBJ2-1
clone size: few
V gene: TRBV7-3
D gene: TRBD2

CDR3 protein: CASRKLGTGNTGELFF
CDR3 DNA: TGTGCCAGCAGAAAGCTTGGGACAGGGAACACCGGGGAGCTGTTTTTT
J gene: TRBJ2-2
clone size: NA
V gene: TRBV4-2
D gene: TRBD1

CDR3 protein: CASSLGAGVTDTQYF
CDR3 DNA: TGTGCCAGCAGCTTAGGGGCAGGCGTGACCGATACGCAGTATTTT
J gene: TRBJ2-3
clone size: NA
V gene: TRBV7-9
D gene: NA

CDR3 protein: CASSVEGTSFFF
CDR3 DNA: TGTGCCAGCAGCGTAGAGGGCACCTCCTTCTTCTTC
J gene: TRBJ2-1
clone size: many
V gene: TRBV9
D gene: NA

CDR3 protein: CASSQEGRGENEQFF
CDR3 DNA: TGCGCCAGCAGCCAAGAGGGAAGGGGCGAGAATGAGCAGTTCTTC
J gene: TRBJ2-1
clone size: NA
V gene: TRBV4-3
D gene: NA

CDR3 protein: CASSSPSSADHGYTF
CDR3 DNA: TGTGCCAGCAGTTCGCCGTCGTCCGCGGACCATGGCTACACCTTC
J gene: TRBJ1-2
clone size: few
V gene: TRBV6-6
D gene: NA

CDR3 protein: CASSPGGDNEKLFF
CDR3 DNA: TGTGCCAGCAGCCCAGGGGGCGATAATGAAAAACTGTTTTTT
J gene: TRBJ1-4
clone size: NA
V gene: TRBV7-8
D gene: TRBD1

CDR3 protein: CASSVRDRAQETQYF
CDR3 DNA: TGTGCCAGCAGCGTCCGGGACAGGGCGCAAGAGACCCAGTACTTC
J gene: TRBJ2-5
clone size: NA
V gene: TRBV7-8
D gene: TRBD1

CDR3 protein: CASSSAGPLNYGYTF
CDR3 DNA: TGTGCCAGCAGTTCAGCCGGGCCATTGAACTATGGCTACACCTTC
J gene: TRBJ1-2
clone size: NA
V gene: TRBV28
D gene: NA

CDR3 protein: CASSIEGTGIPNEQFF
CDR3 DNA: TGTGCCAGCAGTATCGAAGGGACCGGGATTCCTAATGAGCAGTTCTTC
J gene: TRBJ2-1
clone size: NA
V gene: TRBV25-1
D gene: NA

CDR3 protein: CASSFAGAGGGSYGYTF
CDR3 DNA: TGTGCCAGCAGCTTTGCGGGGGCAGGGGGCGGCAGCTATGGCTACACCTTC
J gene: TRBJ1-2
clone size: NA
V gene: TRBV5-6
D gene: TRBD1

CDR3 protein: CASSLSPSSYEQYF
CDR3 DNA: TGTGCCAGCAGCCTTTCCCCGAGCTCCTACGAGCAGTACTTC
J gene: TRBJ2-7
clone size: NA
V gene: TRBV28
D gene: NA

CDR3 protein: CASSLGYGTEPFF
CDR3 DNA: TGTGCCAGCAGCTTAGGCTACGGGACTGAGCCGTTCTTC
J gene: TRBJ2-1
clone size: NA
V gene: TRBV7-2
D gene: NA

CDR3 protein: CASSLSQGPSYEQYF
CDR3 DNA: TGTGCCAGCAGCTTATCCCAGGGCCCCTCCTACGAGCAGTACTTC
J gene: TRBJ2-7
clone size: NA
V gene: TRBV7-2
D gene: NA

CDR3 protein: CASSASQETQYF
CDR3 DNA: TGCGCCAGCAGCGCGTCGCAAGAGACCCAGTACTTC
J gene: TRBJ2-5
clone size: NA
V gene: TRBV5-1
D gene: NA

CDR3 protein: CAWSVLRSSYNEQFF
CDR3 DNA: TGTGCCTGGAGTGTACTCCGAAGCTCCTACAATGAGCAGTTCTTC
J gene: TRBJ2-1
clone size: NA
V gene: TRBV30
D gene: NA

CDR3 protein: CASSLGPDSSYEQYF
CDR3 DNA: TGTGCCAGCAGCTTGGGTCCGGACTCCTCCTACGAGCAGTACTTC
J gene: TRBJ2-7
clone size: NA
V gene: TRBV7-7
D gene: NA

CDR3 protein: CASSRDMNTEAFF
CDR3 DNA: TGTGCCAGCAGCCGAGACATGAACACTGAAGCTTTCTTT
J gene: TRBJ1-1
clone size: few
V gene: TRBV2
D gene: NA

CDR3 protein: CASSLTGADPTKKQYF
CDR3 DNA: TGCGCCAGCAGCTTGACAGGCGCCGACCCTACGAAAAAGCAGTACTTC
J gene: TRBJ2-7
clone size: NA
V gene: TRBV5-1
D gene: NA

CDR3 protein: CASSGQGRTQPQHF
CDR3 DNA: TGTGCCAGCAGCGGACAGGGTAGGACTCAGCCCCAGCATTTT
J gene: TRBJ1-5
clone size: NA
V gene: TRBV28
D gene: TRBD1

CDR3 protein: CASSEVGYEQYF
CDR3 DNA: TGTGCCAGCAGTGAAGTAGGCTACGAGCAGTACTTC
J gene: TRBJ2-7
clone size: few
V gene: TRBV6-1
D gene: NA

CDR3 protein: CASRINSNQPQHF
CDR3 DNA: TGTGCCAGCAGGATTAATAGCAATCAGCCCCAGCATTTT
J gene: TRBJ1-5
clone size: few
V gene: TRBV7-8
D gene: NA

CDR3 protein: CASSLSGRNGELFF
CDR3 DNA: TGTGCCAGCAGTTTATCGGGGAGGAACGGGGAGCTGTTTTTT
J gene: TRBJ2-2
clone size: NA
V gene: TRBV28
D gene: NA

CDR3 protein: CSVWGEGGAETQYF
CDR3 DNA: TGCAGCGTTTGGGGAGAGGGCGGGGCGGAGACCCAGTACTTC
J gene: TRBJ2-5
clone size: NA
V gene: TRBV29-1
D gene: NA

CDR3 protein: CASSSPGGTIYF
CDR3 DNA: TGTGCCAGCAGCTCCCCCGGCGGCACCATATATTTT
J gene: TRBJ1-3
clone size: NA
V gene: TRBV25-1
D gene: NA

CDR3 protein: CSARQGDTQYF
CDR3 DNA: TGCAGTGCTCGACAGGGGGATACGCAGTATTTT
J gene: TRBJ2-3
clone size: NA
V gene: TRBV20-1
D gene: TRBD1

CDR3 protein: CASSQGRAGSWDTQYF
CDR3 DNA: TGCGCCAGCAGTCAGGGTCGGGCAGGGTCCTGGGATACGCAGTATTTT
J gene: TRBJ2-3
clone size: NA
V gene: TRBV23-1
D gene: NA